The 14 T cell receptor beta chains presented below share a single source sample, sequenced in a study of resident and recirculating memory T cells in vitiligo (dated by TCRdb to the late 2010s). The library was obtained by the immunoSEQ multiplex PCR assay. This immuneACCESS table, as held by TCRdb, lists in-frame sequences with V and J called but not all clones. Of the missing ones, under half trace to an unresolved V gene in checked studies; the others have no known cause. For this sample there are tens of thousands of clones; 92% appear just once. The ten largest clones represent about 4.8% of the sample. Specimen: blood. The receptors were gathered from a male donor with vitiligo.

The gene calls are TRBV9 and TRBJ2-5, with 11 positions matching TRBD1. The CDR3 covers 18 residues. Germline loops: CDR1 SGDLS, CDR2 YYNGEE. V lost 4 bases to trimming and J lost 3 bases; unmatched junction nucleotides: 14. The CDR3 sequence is CASSPGTGGGWGKETQYF. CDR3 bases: TGTGCCAGCAGCCCCGGGACAGGGGGAGGTTGGGGAAAAGAGACCCAGTACTTC.

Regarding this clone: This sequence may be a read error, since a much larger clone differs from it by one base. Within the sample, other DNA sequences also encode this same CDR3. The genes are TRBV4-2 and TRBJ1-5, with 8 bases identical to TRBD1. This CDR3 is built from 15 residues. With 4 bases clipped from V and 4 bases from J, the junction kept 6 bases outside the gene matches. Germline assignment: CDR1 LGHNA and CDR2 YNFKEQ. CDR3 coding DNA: TGTGCCAGCAGCCGTTCGAGGACAGGGAATCAGCCCCAGCATTTT. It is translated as CASSRSRTGNQPQHF.

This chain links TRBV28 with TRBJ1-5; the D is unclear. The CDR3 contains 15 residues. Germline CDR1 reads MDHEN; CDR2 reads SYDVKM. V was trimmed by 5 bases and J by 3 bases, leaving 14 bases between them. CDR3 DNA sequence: TGTGCCAGCAGTCGGACGGGGAGGGACAATCAGCCCCAGCATTTT. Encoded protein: CASSRTGRDNQPQHF. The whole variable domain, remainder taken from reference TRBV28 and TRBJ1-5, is DVKVTQSSRYLVKRTGEKVFLECVQDMDHENMFWYRQDPGLGLRLIYFSYDVKMKEKGDIPEGYSVSREKKERFSLILESASTNQTSMYLCASSRTGRDNQPQHFGDGTRLSIL.

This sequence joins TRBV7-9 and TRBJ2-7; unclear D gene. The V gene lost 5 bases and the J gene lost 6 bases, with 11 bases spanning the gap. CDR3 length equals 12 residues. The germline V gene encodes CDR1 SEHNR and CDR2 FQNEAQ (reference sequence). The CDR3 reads CASSVLDSEQYF. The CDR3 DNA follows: TGTGCCAGCAGCGTCCTAGATTCCGAGCAGTACTTC.

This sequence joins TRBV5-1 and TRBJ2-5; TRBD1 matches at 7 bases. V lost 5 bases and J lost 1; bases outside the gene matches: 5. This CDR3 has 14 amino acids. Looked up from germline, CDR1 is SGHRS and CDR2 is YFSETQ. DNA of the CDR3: TGCGCCAGCAGTCTTACAGGGGTCCAAGAGACCCAGTACTTC. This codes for CASSLTGVQETQYF.

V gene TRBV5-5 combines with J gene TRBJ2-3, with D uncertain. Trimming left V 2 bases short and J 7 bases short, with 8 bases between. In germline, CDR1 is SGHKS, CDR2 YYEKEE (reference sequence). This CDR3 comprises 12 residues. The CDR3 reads CASSFLQNTQYF. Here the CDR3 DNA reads TGTGCCAGCAGCTTTCTTCAGAATACGCAGTATTTT.

CDR3 protein: CASSGRGQMYGYTF. The DNA of the CDR3 is TGTGCCAGCAGTGGGCGCGGACAGATGTATGGCTACACCTTC. The chain combines TRBV6-1 with TRBJ1-2, with a possible D match to TRBD1 (6 bases). The CDR3 totals 14 residues. Between the trimmed V and J ends, which lost 4 bases and 5 bases, there was a span of 14 bases. CDR1 and CDR2 (germline): MNHNS, SASEGT.

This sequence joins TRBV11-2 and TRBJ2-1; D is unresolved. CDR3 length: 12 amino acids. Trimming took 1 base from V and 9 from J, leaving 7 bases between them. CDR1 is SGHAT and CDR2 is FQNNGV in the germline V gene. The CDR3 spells CASSLAGSEQFF. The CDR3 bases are TGTGCCAGCAGCTTAGCAGGCAGTGAGCAGTTCTTC.

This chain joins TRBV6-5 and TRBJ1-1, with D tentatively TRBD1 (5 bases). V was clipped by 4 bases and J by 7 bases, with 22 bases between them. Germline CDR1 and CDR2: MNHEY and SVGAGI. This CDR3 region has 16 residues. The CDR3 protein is CASSSPGGALGLEAFF. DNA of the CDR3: TGTGCCAGCAGTTCCCCCGGAGGGGCCCTGGGTCTTGAAGCTTTCTTT.

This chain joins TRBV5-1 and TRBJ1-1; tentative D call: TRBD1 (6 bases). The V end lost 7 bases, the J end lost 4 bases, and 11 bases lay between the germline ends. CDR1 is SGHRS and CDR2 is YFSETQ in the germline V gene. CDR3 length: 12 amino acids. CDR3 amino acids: CASRKDSTEAFF. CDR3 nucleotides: TGCGCCAGCCGGAAGGACAGCACTGAAGCTTTCTTT. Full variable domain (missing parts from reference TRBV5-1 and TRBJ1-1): KAGVTQTPRYLIKTRGQQVTLSCSPISGHRSVSWYQQTPGQGLQFLFEYFSETQRNKGNFPGRFSGRQFSNSRSEMNVSTLELGDSALYLCASRKDSTEAFFGQGTRLTVV.

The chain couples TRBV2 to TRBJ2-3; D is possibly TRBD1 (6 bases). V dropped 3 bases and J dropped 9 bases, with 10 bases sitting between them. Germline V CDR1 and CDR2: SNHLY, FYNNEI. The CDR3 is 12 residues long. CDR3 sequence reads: CASSDRGGTQYF. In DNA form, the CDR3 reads TGTGCCAGCAGTGACAGGGGTGGAACGCAGTATTTT.

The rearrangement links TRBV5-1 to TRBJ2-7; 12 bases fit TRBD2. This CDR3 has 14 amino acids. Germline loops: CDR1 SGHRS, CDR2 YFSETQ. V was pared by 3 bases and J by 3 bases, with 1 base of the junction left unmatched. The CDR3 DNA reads TGCGCCAGCAGCTCGGGACTAGCGGGCTACGAGCAGTACTTC. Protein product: CASSSGLAGYEQYF.

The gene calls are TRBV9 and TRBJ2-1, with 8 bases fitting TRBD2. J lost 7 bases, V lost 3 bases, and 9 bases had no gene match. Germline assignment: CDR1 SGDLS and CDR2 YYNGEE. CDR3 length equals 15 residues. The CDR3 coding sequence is TGTGCCAGCAGCGCCGGGACTAGGGGAAAGAATGAGCAGTTCTTC. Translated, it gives CASSAGTRGKNEQFF. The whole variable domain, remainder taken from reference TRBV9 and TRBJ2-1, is DSGVTQTPKHLITATGQRVTLRCSPRSGDLSVYWYQQSLDQGLQFLIQYYNGEERAKGNILERFSAQQFPDLHSELNLSSLELGDSALYFCASSAGTRGKNEQFFGPGTRLTVL.

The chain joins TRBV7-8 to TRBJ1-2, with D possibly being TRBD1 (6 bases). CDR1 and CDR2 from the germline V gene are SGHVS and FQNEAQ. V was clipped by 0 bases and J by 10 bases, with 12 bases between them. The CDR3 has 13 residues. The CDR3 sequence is CASSLALRDTYTF. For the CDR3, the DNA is TGTGCCAGCAGCTTAGCTCTCCGGGACACCTACACCTTC.